The 8 T cell receptor beta chains below were found in one sample sequenced in a study of T cell responses to AZD1222 COVID-19 vaccine (dated by TCRdb to the early 2020s). Taken with the paper, the label for time point translates to: baseline before first vaccination. Libraries were built with the immunoSEQ multiplex PCR assay. This immuneACCESS table, as held by TCRdb, lists in-frame sequences with V and J called but not all clones. Of the missing ones, under half trace to an unresolved V gene in checked studies; the others have no known cause. The sample table holds 64,000 or so clones, of which about four fifths were seen once. Together, the top ten hold 7.3% of the sample. Sequences were derived from peripheral blood, sampled on day 0 of AZD1222 vaccination. The receptors were gathered from an adult in good health.

The chain combines TRBV2 with TRBJ2-4; the match to TRBD1 covers 10 bases. V lost 5 bases and J lost 9; bases outside the gene matches: 4. Germline V gene sequence: CDR1 SNHLY, CDR2 FYNNEI. This CDR3 is 13 amino acids long. In DNA form, the CDR3 reads TGTGCCAGCAGTTCGGGACAGGGGTTCATTCAGTACTTC. It codes for CASSSGQGFIQYF.

The chain couples TRBV19 to TRBJ2-5; TRBD1 aligns across 7 bases. In germline, CDR1 is LNHDA, CDR2 SQIVND (reference sequence). This CDR3 region has 15 residues. Trimming at V came to 3 bases and at J to 7 bases, leaving 11 bases not matched to a gene. The CDR3 protein is CASSIAPTGAGTQYF. The CDR3 DNA follows: TGTGCCAGTAGTATTGCCCCTACAGGGGCCGGGACCCAGTACTTC. Variable domain in full (rest from reference TRBV19 and TRBJ2-5): DGGITQSPKYLFRKEGQNVTLSCEQNLNHDAMYWYRQDPGQGLRLIYYSQIVNDFQKGDIAEGYSVSREKKESFPLTVTSAQKNPTAFYLCASSIAPTGAGTQYFGPGTRLLVL.

The V and J genes are TRBV28 and TRBJ2-7, with 7 bases lining up with TRBD2. V shed 4 bases and J 6 bases; nucleotides not matched to a gene: 6. There are 13 residues in the CDR3. Germline V gene sequence: CDR1 MDHEN, CDR2 SYDVKM. DNA for the CDR3: TGTGCCAGCAGTTCTAGCGGCCGCCTCGAGCAGTACTTC. This translates into CASSSSGRLEQYF.

This rearrangement joins TRBV4-2 to TRBJ2-5, with D possibly TRBD2 on 6 matching bases. The CDR3 covers 17 residues. CDR1 is LGHNA, CDR2 YNFKEQ, per germline. The ends were cut back, 0 bases at V and 10 bases at J, with 24 bases in the middle. CDR3 protein: CASSQEVGWARGRDQYF. CDR3 DNA: TGTGCCAGCAGCCAAGAAGTGGGGTGGGCCCGGGGGAGAGACCAGTACTTC.

The J gene is TRBJ2-5, the V gene TRBV7-2; 12 nucleotides agree with TRBD1. V lost 2 bases, J lost 7 bases, and 5 bases stayed unmatched. The CDR3 contains 15 residues. Germline CDR1 reads SGHTA; CDR2 reads FQGNSA. The CDR3 reads CASSLYGTGGGTQYF. The CDR3 bases are TGTGCCAGCAGCTTATATGGGACAGGGGGCGGGACCCAGTACTTC.

This clone showed up just a few times. This sequence joins TRBV15 and TRBJ2-7, with 7 bases lining up with TRBD1. V was pared by 4 bases and J by 0 bases, with 6 bases of the junction left unmatched. The CDR3 spans 15 residues. Germline V gives CDR1 LNHNV, CDR2 YYDKDF (reference sequence). The CDR3 DNA reads TGTGCCACCAGCAAGTCCCGGGACAGCTCCTACGAGCAGTACTTC. Protein sequence: CATSKSRDSSYEQYF.

Turning to this clone: A junction boundary mismatches the germline segment, possibly from a read error. The chain uses TRBV3-1 (or the pseudogene TRBV3-2) and TRBJ2-5, with TRBD2 matching 12 bases. The length of the CDR3 is 17 residues. CDR1 and CDR2 from the germline V gene are LGHDT and YNNKEL (reference sequence). The CDR3 protein is CASSPASGGESQEAQYF. Written as DNA, the CDR3 is TGTGCCAGCAGCCCCGCTAGCGGGGGGGAATCCCAAGAGGCCCAGTACTTC.

The chain links TRBV6-5 to TRBJ1-2; D is perhaps TRBD1 (6 bases). There are 15 residues in the CDR3. V was pared by 5 bases and J by 2 bases, with 15 bases between. Per germline, CDR1 MNHEY and CDR2 SVGAGI. CDR3 nucleotide sequence: TGTGCCAGCAGTCAGTCCGGGACACCGAACTATGGCTACACCTTC. Protein product: CASSQSGTPNYGYTF.